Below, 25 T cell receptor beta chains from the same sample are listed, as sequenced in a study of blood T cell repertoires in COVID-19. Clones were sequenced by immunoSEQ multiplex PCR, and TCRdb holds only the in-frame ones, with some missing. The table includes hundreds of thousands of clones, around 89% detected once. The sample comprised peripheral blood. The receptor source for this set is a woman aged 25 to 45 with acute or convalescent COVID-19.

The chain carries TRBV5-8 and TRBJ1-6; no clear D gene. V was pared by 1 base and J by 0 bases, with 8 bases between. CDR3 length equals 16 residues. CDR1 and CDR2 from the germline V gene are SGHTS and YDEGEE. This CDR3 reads CASSLFRSSYNSPLHF. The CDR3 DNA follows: TGTGCCAGCAGCTTGTTCCGTAGCTCCTATAATTCACCCCTCCACTTT.

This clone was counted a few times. The CDR3 bases are TGTGCCAGCAGCGCACAGTGGGGGACAGAACCCAAAAACACCATATATTTT. Amino acids: CASSAQWGTEPKNTIYF. The gene calls are TRBV7-9 and TRBJ1-3; 7 bases are a match to TRBD1. This CDR3 has 17 amino acids. Looked up from germline, CDR1 is SEHNR and CDR2 is FQNEAQ (reference sequence). Losses at the gene ends were 5 bases for V and 6 bases for J; bases not matched to a gene: 16.

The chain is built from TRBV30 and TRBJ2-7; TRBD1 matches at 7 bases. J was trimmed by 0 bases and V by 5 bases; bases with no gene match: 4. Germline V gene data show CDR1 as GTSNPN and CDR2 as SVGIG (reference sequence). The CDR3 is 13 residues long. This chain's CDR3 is CAWETGDSYEQYF. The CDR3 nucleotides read TGTGCCTGGGAAACAGGGGACTCCTACGAGCAGTACTTC. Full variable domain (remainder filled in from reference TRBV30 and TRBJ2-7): SQTIHQWPATLVQPVGSPLSLECTVEGTSNPNLYWYRQAAGRGLQLLFYSVGIGQISSEVPQNLSASRPQDRQFILSSKKLLLSDSGFYLCAWETGDSYEQYFGPGTRLTVT.

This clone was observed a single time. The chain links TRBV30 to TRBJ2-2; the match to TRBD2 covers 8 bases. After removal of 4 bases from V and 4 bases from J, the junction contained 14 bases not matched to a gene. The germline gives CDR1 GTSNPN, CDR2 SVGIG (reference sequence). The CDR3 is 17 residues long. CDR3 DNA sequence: TGTGCCTGGAAAATGGAACGGGGGGGTAAGGGCACCGGGGAGCTGTTTTTT. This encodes CAWKMERGGKGTGELFF.

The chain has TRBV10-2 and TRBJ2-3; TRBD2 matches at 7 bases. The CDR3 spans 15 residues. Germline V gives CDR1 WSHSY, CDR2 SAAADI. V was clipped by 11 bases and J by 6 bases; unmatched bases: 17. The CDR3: CASLGGSGPPDTQYF. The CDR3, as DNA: TGCGCCTCACTGGGGGGTAGCGGGCCTCCCGATACGCAGTATTTT.

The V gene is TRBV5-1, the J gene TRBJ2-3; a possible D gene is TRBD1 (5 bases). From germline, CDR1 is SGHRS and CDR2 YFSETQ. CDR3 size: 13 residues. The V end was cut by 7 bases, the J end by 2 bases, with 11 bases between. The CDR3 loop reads CASQKTATDTQYF. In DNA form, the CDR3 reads TGCGCCAGCCAAAAGACAGCCACAGATACGCAGTATTTT.

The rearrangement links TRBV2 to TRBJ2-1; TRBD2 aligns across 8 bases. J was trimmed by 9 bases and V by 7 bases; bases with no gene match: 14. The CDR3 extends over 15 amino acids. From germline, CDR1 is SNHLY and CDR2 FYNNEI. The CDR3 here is CASTRVAGGLGEQFF. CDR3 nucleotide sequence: TGTGCCAGCACACGGGTGGCGGGGGGCTTAGGTGAGCAGTTCTTC.

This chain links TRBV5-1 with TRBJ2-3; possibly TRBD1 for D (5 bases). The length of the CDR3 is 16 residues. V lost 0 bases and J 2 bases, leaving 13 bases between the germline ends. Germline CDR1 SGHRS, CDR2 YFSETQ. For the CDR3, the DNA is TGCGCCAGCAGCTTGGTGGGGCAGCGATACACAGATACGCAGTATTTT. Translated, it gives CASSLVGQRYTDTQYF.

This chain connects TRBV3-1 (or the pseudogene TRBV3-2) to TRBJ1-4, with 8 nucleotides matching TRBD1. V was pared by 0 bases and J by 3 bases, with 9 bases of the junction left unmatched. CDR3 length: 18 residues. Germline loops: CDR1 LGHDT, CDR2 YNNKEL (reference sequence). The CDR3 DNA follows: TGTGCCAGCAGCCAAGATGCGGGCCGGACAGGGCCTAATGAAAAACTGTTTTTT. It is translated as CASSQDAGRTGPNEKLFF.

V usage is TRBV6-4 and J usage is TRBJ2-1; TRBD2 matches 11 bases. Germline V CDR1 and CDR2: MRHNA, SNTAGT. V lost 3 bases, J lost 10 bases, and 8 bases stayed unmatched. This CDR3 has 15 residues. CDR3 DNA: TGTGCCAGCAGTGAAACTAGCGGGGGCAGGGGCGAGCAGTTCTTC. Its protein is CASSETSGGRGEQFF.

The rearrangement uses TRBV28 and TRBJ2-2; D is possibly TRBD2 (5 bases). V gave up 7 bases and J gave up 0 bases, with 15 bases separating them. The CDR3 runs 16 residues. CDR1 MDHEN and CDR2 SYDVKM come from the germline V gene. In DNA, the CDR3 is TGTGCCAGCAACCAAAAAAGGACTTCGAACACCGGGGAGCTGTTTTTT. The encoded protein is CASNQKRTSNTGELFF.

CDR3 amino acids: CASSLLDYTDTQYF. For the CDR3, the DNA is TGTGCCAGCAGCTTGTTGGACTACACAGATACGCAGTATTTT. The rearrangement uses TRBV5-5 and TRBJ2-3, with D possibly TRBD2 on 6 matching bases. CDR3 length: 14 amino acids. V shed 1 base and J shed 2 bases, with 8 bases lying between them. The V gene's germline CDR1 is SGHKS and CDR2 YYEKEE (reference sequence).

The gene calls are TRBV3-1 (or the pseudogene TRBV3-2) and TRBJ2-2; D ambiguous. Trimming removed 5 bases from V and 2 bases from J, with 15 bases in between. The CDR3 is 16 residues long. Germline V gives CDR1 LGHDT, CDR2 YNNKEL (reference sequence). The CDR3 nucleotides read TGTGCCAGCAGCGCCTACCGGTACCCTAACACCGGGGAGCTGTTTTTT. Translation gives CASSAYRYPNTGELFF.

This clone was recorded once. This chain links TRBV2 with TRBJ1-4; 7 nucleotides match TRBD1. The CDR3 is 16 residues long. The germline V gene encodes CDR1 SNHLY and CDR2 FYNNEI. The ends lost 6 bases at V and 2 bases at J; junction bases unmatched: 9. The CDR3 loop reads CASSSTGYSTNEKLFF. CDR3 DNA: TGTGCCAGCAGCTCGACAGGGTATAGTACTAATGAAAAACTGTTTTTT. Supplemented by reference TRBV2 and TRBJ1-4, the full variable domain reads EPEVTQTPSHQVTQMGQEVILRCVPISNHLYFYWYRQILGQKVEFLVSFYNNEISEKSEIFDDQFSVERPDGSNFTLKIRSTKLEDSAMYFCASSSTGYSTNEKLFFGSGTQLSVL.

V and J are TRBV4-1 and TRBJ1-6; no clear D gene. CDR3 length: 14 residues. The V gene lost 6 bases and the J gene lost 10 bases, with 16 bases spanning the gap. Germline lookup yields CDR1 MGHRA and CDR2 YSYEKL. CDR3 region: CASSRPQSRSPLHF. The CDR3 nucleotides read TGCGCCAGCAGTAGGCCACAGTCAAGGTCACCCCTCCACTTT.

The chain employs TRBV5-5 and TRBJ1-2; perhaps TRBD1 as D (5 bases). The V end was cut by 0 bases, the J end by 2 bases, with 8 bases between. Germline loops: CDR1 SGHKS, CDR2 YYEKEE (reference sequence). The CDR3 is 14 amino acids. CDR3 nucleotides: TGTGCCAGCAGCTTGGATCGGGGGAACTATGGCTACACCTTC. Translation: CASSLDRGNYGYTF.

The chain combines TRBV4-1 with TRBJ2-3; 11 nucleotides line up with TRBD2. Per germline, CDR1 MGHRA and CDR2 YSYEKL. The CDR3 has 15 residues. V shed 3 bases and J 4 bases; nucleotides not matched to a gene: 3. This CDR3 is CASSQGLAVPDTQYF. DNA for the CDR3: TGCGCCAGCAGCCAGGGACTAGCGGTGCCAGATACGCAGTATTTT.

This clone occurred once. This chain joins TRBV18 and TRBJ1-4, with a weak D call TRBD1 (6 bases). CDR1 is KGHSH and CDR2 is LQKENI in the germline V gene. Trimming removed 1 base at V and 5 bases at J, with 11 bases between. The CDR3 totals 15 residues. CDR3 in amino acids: CASSPQQGQNEKLFF. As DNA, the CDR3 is TGTGCCAGCTCACCACAACAGGGCCAAAATGAAAAACTGTTTTTT.

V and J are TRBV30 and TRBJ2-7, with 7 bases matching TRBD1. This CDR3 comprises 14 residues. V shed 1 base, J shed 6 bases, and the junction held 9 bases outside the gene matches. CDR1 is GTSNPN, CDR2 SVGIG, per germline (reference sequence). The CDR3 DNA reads TGTGCCTGGAGTGCAGACAGGGCACGGGCCGAGCAGTACTTC. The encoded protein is CAWSADRARAEQYF.

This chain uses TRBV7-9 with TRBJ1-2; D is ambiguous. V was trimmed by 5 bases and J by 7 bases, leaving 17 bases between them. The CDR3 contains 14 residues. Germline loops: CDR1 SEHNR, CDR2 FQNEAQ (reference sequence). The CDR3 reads CASSPQTSGVGYTF. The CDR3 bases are TGTGCCAGCAGCCCCCAGACAAGCGGCGTTGGCTACACCTTC.

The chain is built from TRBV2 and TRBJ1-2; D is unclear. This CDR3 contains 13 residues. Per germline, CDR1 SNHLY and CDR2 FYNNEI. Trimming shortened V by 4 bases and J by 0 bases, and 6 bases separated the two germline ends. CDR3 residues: CASSAGTNYGYTF. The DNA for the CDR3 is TGTGCCAGCAGTGCGGGGACTAACTATGGCTACACCTTC.

CDR3 nucleotide sequence: TGTGCCAGCAGCCAAGCAGGCCAGGACTATGGCTACACCTTC. Translation gives CASSQAGQDYGYTF. This rearrangement joins TRBV4-2 to TRBJ1-2, with unresolved D. Germline V lookup: CDR1 LGHNA, CDR2 YNFKEQ. Trimming cost V 1 base and J 3 bases, with 9 bases left between them. The CDR3 length is 14 residues.

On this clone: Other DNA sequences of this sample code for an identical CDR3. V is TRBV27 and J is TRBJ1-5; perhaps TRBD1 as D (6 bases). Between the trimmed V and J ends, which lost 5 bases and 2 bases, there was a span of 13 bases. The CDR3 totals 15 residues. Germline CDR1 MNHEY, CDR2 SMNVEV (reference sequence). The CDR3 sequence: CASSLGGAGNQPQHF. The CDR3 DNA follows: TGTGCCAGCAGTCTCGGGGGGGCTGGCAATCAGCCCCAGCATTTT.

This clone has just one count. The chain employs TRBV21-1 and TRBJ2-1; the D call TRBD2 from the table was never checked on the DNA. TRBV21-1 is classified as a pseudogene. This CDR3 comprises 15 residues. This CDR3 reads CASSNGSGGTNEQFF. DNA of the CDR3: TGTGCCAGCAGCAATGGTAGCGGGGGTACCAATGAGCAGTTCTTC.

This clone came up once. The CDR3 is CASSLARAGGANTEAFF. CDR3 DNA sequence: TGTGCCAGCAGCTTAGCGCGGGCAGGGGGAGCGAACACTGAAGCTTTCTTT. The genes are TRBV7-6 and TRBJ1-1; 7 bases map to TRBD1. J was trimmed by 1 base and V by 0 bases; bases with no gene match: 8. The CDR3 consists of 17 residues. Germline CDR1 is SGHVS and CDR2 is FNYEAQ.